The clone carrying this T cell receptor (beta chain) appeared a few times. What it binds is unknown. The data are from a study of T-cell memory formation after mild COVID-19. This CDR3 is 14 amino acids long. CDR1 is SNHLY and CDR2 is FYNNEI in the germline V gene. Between the trimmed V and J ends, which lost 3 bases and 4 bases, there was a span of 10 bases. Study conclusions and caveats: Prior to infection, memory already included some responding clones, suggesting cross-reactive memory joined. Contracting clones, day 15 to 85, had balanced CD4/CD8, and later expanders favored CD4+.

TCRdb itself ran the 5' RACE reads through MiXCR, one entry per CDR3 protein. The top ten hold roughly 24% of the sample, which has about 250,000 distinct CDR3 sequences, approximately 18% seen once. The chain has TRBV2 and TRBJ1-3; D perhaps matches TRBD1 (6 bases). The sample was PBMCs or a T cell subset sorted from them (not recorded which). The source is a man younger than 35 who had mild COVID-19 (a few samples of this study predate the infection). Cell type and time point are not known. DNA for the CDR3: TGTGCCAGCAGTGACGGGACAAAGGGAAACACCATATATTTT. This encodes CASSDGTKGNTIYF.